This T cell receptor beta chain was recovered during a study of blood T cell repertoires in COVID-19. Overall study: The United States, Italy and Spain provided the acute and convalescent COVID-19 samples.

The CDR3 sequence is 13 residues long. Per the germline V gene, CDR1 is MNHEY and CDR2 is SMNVEV (reference sequence). V dropped 0 bases and J dropped 10 bases, with 10 bases sitting between them. In the original analysis: Amplification of reference gene primers provided the estimated nucleated cell counts. Profiled with immunoSEQ multiplex PCR; TCRdb holds only in-frame clones, not every one. V, J and clone size were drawn from that table, and D and trimming were deduced from the DNA. The table lists approximately 100,000 clones, roughly 88% of them singletons. The J gene is TRBJ2-1, the V gene TRBV27; tentatively, D is TRBD2 (6 bases). The TCR sequence derives from a woman at least 80 years old with active or convalescent COVID-19. Source material: peripheral blood. The CDR3 here is CASSLSEGPEQFF. The CDR3 DNA reads TGTGCCAGCAGTTTATCGGAGGGGCCCGAGCAGTTCTTC.